This T cell receptor (beta chain) was sequenced for a study of CD8 T cells in ankylosing spondylitis. Study-wide results and caveats: Within peripheral blood, clones linked to disease were CD8+ and relatively rare. The clones that were linked to disease were reported to be significantly enriched in matched synovial fluid samples from ankylosing spondylitis patients.

The CDR3 runs to 11 residues. V was trimmed by 3 bases and J by 13 bases, leaving 10 bases between them. This clonotype appeared many times. As yet, its antigen is unknown. Each CDR3 protein gets one entry after TCRdb re-called the 5' RACE reads with MiXCR. The data hold some 130,000 distinct CDR3 sequences, with 6% to 8.5% observed a single time. The sequence was obtained from a female donor with ankylosing spondylitis or in good health (not recorded which). The V gene is TRBV12-3 or TRBV12-4, the J gene TRBJ2-4; D is unclear. Sequenced: blood, either unsorted or a sorted T cell fraction (not recorded which). CDR3 loop: CASSFRHRQYF. In nucleotides, the CDR3 is TGTGCCAGCAGTTTTAGGCATCGACAGTACTTC.